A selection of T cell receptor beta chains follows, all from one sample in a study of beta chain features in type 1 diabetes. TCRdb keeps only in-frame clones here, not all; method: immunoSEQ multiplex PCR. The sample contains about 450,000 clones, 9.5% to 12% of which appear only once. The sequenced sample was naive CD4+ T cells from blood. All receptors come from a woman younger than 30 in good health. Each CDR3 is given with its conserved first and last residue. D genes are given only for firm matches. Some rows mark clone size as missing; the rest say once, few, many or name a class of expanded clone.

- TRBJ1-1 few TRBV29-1 TGCAGCGTTGGTGAAGCTTTCTTT CSVGEAFF
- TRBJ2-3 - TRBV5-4 TGTGCCAGCAGCTTGGAGTTGATTGCAGATACGCAGTATTTT CASSLELIADTQYF
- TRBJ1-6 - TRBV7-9 TGTGCCAGCAGTCCCAAGAGCTCCTATAATTCACCCCTCCACTTT CASSPKSSYNSPLHF
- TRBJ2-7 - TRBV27 TGTGCCAGCAGTTTAGGGCCAGGGTTCGAGCAGTACTTC CASSLGPGFEQYF
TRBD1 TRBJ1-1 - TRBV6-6 TGTGCCAGCAGTCCCCAGGGACAGCCTGAAGCTTTCTTT CASSPQGQPEAFF
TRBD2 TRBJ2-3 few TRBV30 TGTGCCTGGCGGGAGGCGAGCACAGATACGCAGTATTTT CAWREASTDTQYF
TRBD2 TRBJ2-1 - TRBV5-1 TGCGCCAGCATCAAAACTAGCGGGAGTCCGAGTGGGCAGTTCTTC CASIKTSGSPSGQFF
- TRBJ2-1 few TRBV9 TGTGCCAGCAGCGTATACTGGGACTCCTACAATGAGCAGTTCTTC CASSVYWDSYNEQFF
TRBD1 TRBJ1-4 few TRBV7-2 TGTGCCAGCAGCCCACGGACAGGGAGGCTCGAAAAACTGTTTTTT CASSPRTGRLEKLFF
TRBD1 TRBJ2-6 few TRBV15 TGTGCCACCAGCAGATACGGACAGGGTCTCTCTGGGGCCAACGTCCTGACTTTC CATSRYGQGLSGANVLTF
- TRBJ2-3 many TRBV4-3 TGCGCCAGCAGCCAAGTTCCTGGGGATACGCAGTATTTT CASSQVPGDTQYF
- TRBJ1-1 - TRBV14 TGTGCCAGCAGCCAAGACTATGGACAGTTGGACACTGAAGCTTTCTTT CASSQDYGQLDTEAFF
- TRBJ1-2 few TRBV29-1 TGCAGCGCCGACCGGGGAGACTATGGCTACACCTTC CSADRGDYGYTF
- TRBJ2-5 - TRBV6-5 TGTGCCAGCAGTTACTCGAACAGTCTCCCAGAAGAGACCCAGTACTTC CASSYSNSLPEETQYF
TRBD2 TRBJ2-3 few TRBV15 TGTGCCACCAGCAGGAAACTAGCGGGAGGTCCAGATACGCAGTATTTT CATSRKLAGGPDTQYF
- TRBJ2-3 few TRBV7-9 TGTGCCAGCAGCTTAGACGGAGCCAAGGCAGATACGCAGTATTTT CASSLDGAKADTQYF
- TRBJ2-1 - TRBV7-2 TGTGCCAGCAGCTTAGGACTTGGCAATGAGCAGTTCTTC CASSLGLGNEQFF
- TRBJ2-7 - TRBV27 TGTGCCAGCAGTTTAACCTCGGACAGCCCCGAGCAGTACTTC CASSLTSDSPEQYF
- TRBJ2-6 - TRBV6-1 TGTGCCAGCAGTGGGGGGATCCCATCTGGGGCCAACGTCCTGACTTTC CASSGGIPSGANVLTF
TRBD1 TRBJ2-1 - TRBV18 TGTGCCAGCTCGCAACAGGGGAATGAGCAGTTCTTC CASSQQGNEQFF
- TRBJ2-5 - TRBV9 TGTGCCAGCAGCGCCCGTGCGGGGACGGAGACCCAGTACTTC CASSARAGTETQYF
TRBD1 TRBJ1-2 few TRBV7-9 TGTGCCAGCAGCCCCCGGACAGGGGCGGAATATGGCTACACCTTC CASSPRTGAEYGYTF
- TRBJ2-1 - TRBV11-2 TGTGCCAGCAGCCAGGGACGAGTCTACAATGAGCAGTTCTTC CASSQGRVYNEQFF
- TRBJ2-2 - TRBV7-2 TGTGCCAGCAGAGTGGGGTCGGGGGAGCTGTTTTTT CASRVGSGELFF
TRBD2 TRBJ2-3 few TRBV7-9 TGTGCCAGCAGAAGACTAGCGACTAGCACAGATACGCAGTATTTT CASRRLATSTDTQYF
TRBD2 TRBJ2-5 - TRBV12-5 TGTGCTAGTCGCAACACCCGGAACCTAGCGGGAGGGAGCGAGACCCAGTACTTC CASRNTRNLAGGSETQYF